The present entry profiles one T cell receptor (beta chain) with its context. The sample has other DNA sequences that encode this CDR3 too. These data come from a study of cytomegalovirus exposure and HLA in healthy donors. PCR involved 60 Vbeta and 13 Jbeta primers. Clones were sequenced by immunoSEQ multiplex PCR, and TCRdb holds only the in-frame ones, with some missing. This table holds about 94,000 clones, roughly 79% found once. The receptor was derived from a woman aged 40 to 50 in good health and CMV-seronegative. Input material: PBMCs.

CDR3 residues: CSVDRGNTGELFF. The CDR3, as DNA: TGCAGCGTCGACAGGGGGAACACCGGGGAGCTGTTTTTT. The V call is TRBV29-1, the J call TRBJ2-2, with TRBD1 matching 8 bases. Per the germline V gene, CDR1 is SQVTM and CDR2 is ANQGSEA. This CDR3 is 13 amino acids long. The V and J ends lost 6 bases and 1 base, in that order; junction bases with no gene match: 1.